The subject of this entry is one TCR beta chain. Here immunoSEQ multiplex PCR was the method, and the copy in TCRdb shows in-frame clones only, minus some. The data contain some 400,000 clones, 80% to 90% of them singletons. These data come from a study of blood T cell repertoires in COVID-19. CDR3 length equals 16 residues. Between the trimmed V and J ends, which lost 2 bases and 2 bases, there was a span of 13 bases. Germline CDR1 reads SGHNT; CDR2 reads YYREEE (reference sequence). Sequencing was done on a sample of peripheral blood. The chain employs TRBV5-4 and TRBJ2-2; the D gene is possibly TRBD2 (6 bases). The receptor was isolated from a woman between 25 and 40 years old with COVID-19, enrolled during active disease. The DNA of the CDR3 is TGTGCCAGCAGCTTCGGGCTAGCGCTAAACACCGGGGAGCTGTTTTTT. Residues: CASSFGLALNTGELFF.